A selection of T cell receptor beta chains follows, all from one sample in a study of T cell responses to AZD1222 COVID-19 vaccine. Some clones are missing from TCRdb's copy, which holds only in-frame ones; the method was immunoSEQ multiplex PCR. Here the sample spans some 130,000 clones, approximately 91% being singletons. The sample consisted of peripheral blood, taken 28 days after the second AZD1222 dose. These receptors originate from an adult who received the AZD1222 COVID-19 vaccine. CDR3s leave out the opening cysteine and the closing phenylalanine or tryptophan.

J gene | V gene | CDR3 protein
TRBJ1-2 | TRBV30 | AGQQVLQGINGYT
TRBJ1-2 | TRBV28 | ASSPGDRSYGYT
TRBJ1-6 | TRBV6-5 | ASSYSAPSPLH
TRBJ2-7 | TRBV7-8 | ASSLDLGFSYEQY
TRBJ1-1 | TRBV5-1 | ASSSTGSNTEAF
TRBJ2-3 | TRBV27 | ASSFIDDADTQY
TRBJ1-1 | TRBV6-5 | ASSYGAGVLDTEAF
TRBJ2-7 | TRBV19 | ASSPRGEPYEQY
TRBJ2-7 | TRBV28 | ASSPYPGTSDYEQY
TRBJ2-1 | TRBV9 | ASSVEARLFSGTSYNEQF
TRBJ2-7 | TRBV28 | ASSSLDGFSSYEQY
TRBJ2-7 | TRBV6-5 | ASNPQVGTGYEQY
TRBJ1-5 | TRBV6-1 | ASSDFTGAGYNRNQPQH
TRBJ2-7 | TRBV10-3 | AISESWTGASEQY
TRBJ1-2 | TRBV30 | AWGTSTGYGYT
TRBJ1-3 | TRBV21-1 | ASSKPGQGLSGNTIY
TRBJ2-1 | TRBV20-1 | SASLASGGNNEQF
TRBJ1-3 | TRBV11-2 | ASSSEGFSGNTIY
TRBJ1-2 | TRBV27 | ASSPLGQGINYGYT
TRBJ2-1 | TRBV5-1 | ASRLGSYNEQF
TRBJ1-5 | TRBV19 | ASSIDGSVPQH
TRBJ2-2 | TRBV9 | ASSVAGTTGELF
TRBJ1-1 | TRBV5-1 | ASSTQGFTEAF
TRBJ2-7 | TRBV5-1 | ASSLEGQGAYEQY
TRBJ1-5 | TRBV28 | ASSGGLEGNQPQH
TRBJ1-3 | TRBV21-1 | ASIPIRPRRNTIY
TRBJ2-1 | TRBV7-7 | ASSLYIDNEQF
TRBJ2-2 | TRBV18 | ASSPVVGLNTGELF
TRBJ1-2 | TRBV5-1 | ASSPRQNYGYT
TRBJ1-2 | TRBV4-1 | ASSQGVEGVLRGYT
TRBJ2-6 | TRBV2 | ASSDLWNAGANVLT
TRBJ1-1 | TRBV18 | ASLTTANTEAF
TRBJ2-3 | TRBV20-1 | SASVSSNTQY
TRBJ2-5 | TRBV6-1 | ASSDRGVQETQY
TRBJ2-2 | TRBV28 | ASSLTGELF
TRBJ1-1 | TRBV6-5 | ASSGQALNTEAF
TRBJ2-3 | TRBV30 | AWQGLAGYSTDTQY
TRBJ1-2 | TRBV5-5 | ASSLDRNYGYT
TRBJ2-7 | TRBV6-1 | ASSEGGYEQY
TRBJ1-6 | TRBV3-1/TRBV3-2 | ASSQRTGVGNSPLH
TRBJ2-7 | TRBV5-1 | ASSLLPGDYEQY
TRBJ1-5 | TRBV28 | ASSPSGIVQPQH
TRBJ2-5 | TRBV28 | ASSSITGFSVETQY
TRBJ1-1 | TRBV29-1 | SVDPYVNTEAF
TRBJ1-1 | TRBV4-2 | ASSQNTEAF
TRBJ1-5 | TRBV5-1 | ASSFDSNQPQH
TRBJ2-3 | TRBV6-5 | ASSFSGTSTDTQY
TRBJ1-5 | TRBV18 | ASSPQAGAPDQPQH
TRBJ2-1 | TRBV5-1 | ASSLLTPGDNEQF
TRBJ1-1 | TRBV29-1 | SVFIGMNTEAF
TRBJ2-7 | TRBV6-1 | ASSKAGAISYEQY
TRBJ1-5 | TRBV6-5 | ASSYNRPAGNQPQH
TRBJ1-5 | TRBV2 | ASRPGQGSQPQH